The table lists the clone carrying this T cell receptor beta chain with a few counts. As yet, its antigen is unknown. Primers included in the PCR were 60 Vbeta and 13 Jbeta primers. TCRdb keeps only in-frame clones here, not all; method: immunoSEQ multiplex PCR. The data contain 190,000 or so clones, less than 90% of them singletons. The data stem from a study of cytomegalovirus exposure and HLA in healthy donors. Study-level results: Available immune exposure information was restricted to CMV serostatus only.

Trimming removed 6 bases at V and 7 bases at J, with 16 bases between. CDR1 is MNHNS, CDR2 SASEGT, per germline. This CDR3 spans 14 amino acids. The source of this sequence is a man between 50 and 59 years old in good health and CMV-seronegative. The chain links TRBV6-1 to TRBJ1-5; D is undetermined. Sequencing was performed on PBMCs. The CDR3 sequence is CASRPGIGGQPQHF. In DNA form, the CDR3 reads TGTGCCAGCAGGCCCGGGATCGGCGGCCAGCCCCAGCATTTT.